The clone carrying this TCR beta chain was recorded a few times. Antigen unknown. At one end the junction does not follow the germline gene, possibly because of a read error. This CDR3 has 13 residues. Germline CDR1 reads MGHRA; CDR2 reads YSYEKL. TCRbeta library preparation incorporated unique molecular identifiers. TCRdb re-called the PCR reads with MiXCR, one entry per CDR3 protein. The sample shows some 310,000 distinct CDR3 sequences, around 25% of them seen only once. The data derive from a study of T-cell reconstitution after alpha-beta-depleted transplantation in children. Notes on the study in general: After one year, T-cell counts and TCRbeta diversity mostly came from new T cells. It was surviving recipient T cells and thymic progenitors that gave some patients high TCRbeta diversity at day 60. Several hundred expanded graft clones reportedly were the source of alpha-beta T cells about two months after transplant.

Here the sequenced sample was PBMCs, mostly from graft donor cells, taken 180 days after TCRalphabeta/CD19-depleted stem cell transplant. The TCR comes from a male patient aged 10-17 years who had a stem cell transplant for acute lymphoblastic leukemia, so the T cells may come from the graft donor. The rearrangement links TRBV4-1 to TRBJ2-7, with 9 bases aligning to TRBD2. The CDR3 nucleotides are TGCGCCAGCAGCCCACCAGGGGCTAGCGGGAACCTCTTC. Its translation is CASSPPGASGNLF.